The 28 T cell receptor beta chains below all came from one sample that was sequenced in a study of T cells generated in artificial thymic organoids. Reverse primers in the TRAC or TRBC constant regions drove separate semi-nested PCRs for TCRalpha and TCRbeta. From the 5' RACE reads, TCRdb called clonotypes with MiXCR, one entry per CDR3 protein. The sample includes thousands of distinct CDR3 sequences, 15% to 20% seen only once; the top ten take about 1.5%. Sequences were obtained from naive CD8+ T cells from the thymus. The subset denotes: CD3+TCRalphabeta+CD8SP T cells; for blood, CD45RO-CCR7+ naive CD8+ T cells. The origin of the receptors is a human donor who gave cord blood stem cells for thymic organoid culture, a cardiac surgery patient who gave postnatal thymus, or a blood donor (not recorded which).

Sample share makes this clonotype medium-sized. The CDR3 sequence: CASSQGTGVFAEAFF. CDR3 nucleotide sequence: TGTGCCAGCAGCCAAGGGACAGGGGTTTTCGCTGAAGCTTTCTTT. The genes are TRBV3-1 and TRBJ1-1; TRBD1 aligns across 9 bases. V dropped 1 base and J dropped 6; count of bases not matched to a gene: 6. Germline CDR1 and CDR2: LGHDT and YNNKEL (reference sequence). The CDR3 has 15 amino acids.

This clonotype turned up a few times. V is TRBV13 and J is TRBJ2-2, with 8 bases aligning to TRBD1. Germline V gives CDR1 PRHDT, CDR2 FYEKMQ (reference sequence). CDR3 length: 17 residues. V shed 0 bases and J 8 bases; nucleotides not matched to a gene: 11. The CDR3 bases are TGTGCCAGCAGCTTAGGTCCTGGACAGGGCCCTACGGGGGAGCTGTTTTTT. Translating gives CASSLGPGQGPTGELFF. Together with reference TRBV13 and TRBJ2-2, the CDR3 gives the full variable domain: AAGVIQSPRHLIKEKRETATLKCYPIPRHDTVYWYQQGPGQDPQFLISFYEKMQSDKGSIPDRFSAQQFSDYHSELNMSSLELGDSALYFCASSLGPGQGPTGELFFGEGSRLTVL.

This clonotype was observed a few times. The chain links TRBV5-1 to TRBJ2-1; 9 bases align to TRBD2. This CDR3 is built from 15 residues. Germline trimming cut 4 bases from V and 8 bases from J; bases unmatched to any gene: 10. In germline, CDR1 is SGHRS, CDR2 YFSETQ. CDR3 nucleotide sequence: TGCGCCAGCAGCCCTACGTCTAGCGGGGTCCATGAGCAGTTCTTC. It encodes CASSPTSSGVHEQFF.

This clonotype is categorized as medium-sized. The rearrangement links TRBV24-1 to TRBJ2-7; TRBD1 is a possible D gene (5 bases). This CDR3 is 14 amino acids long. Trimming removed 9 bases at V and 0 bases at J, with 14 bases between. The germline gives CDR1 KGHDR, CDR2 SFDVKD. The CDR3 nucleotides read TGTGCCACCCCTCAACCAGGGATCTCCTACGAGCAGTACTTC. It specifies CATPQPGISYEQYF.

The chain is built from TRBV29-1 and TRBJ2-7; 14 positions agree with TRBD2. Germline V gives CDR1 SQVTM, CDR2 ANQGSEA. Losses at the gene ends were 2 bases for V and 5 bases for J; bases not matched to a gene: 5. This CDR3 spans 15 amino acids. The CDR3 DNA follows: TGCAGCGTTGAACTAGGGACTAGCGGGAGCAACGAGCAGTACTTC. It encodes CSVELGTSGSNEQYF.

This clonotype is labeled as medium-sized. The rearrangement uses TRBV2 and TRBJ1-6; the D gene is possibly TRBD1 (5 bases). Germline CDR1 reads SNHLY; CDR2 reads FYNNEI. The CDR3 has 14 residues. V lost 8 bases, J lost 2 bases, and 10 bases lay in between. The CDR3 DNA reads TGTGCCAGCTGGGGCAGCCCCTATAATTCACCCCTCCACTTT. It is translated as CASWGSPYNSPLHF.

The chain joins TRBV5-1 to TRBJ2-2, with 11 bases fitting TRBD2. The V segment lost 3 bases and the J segment 3 bases; nucleotides outside the gene matches: 4. The V gene's germline CDR1 is SGHRS and CDR2 YFSETQ. The CDR3 runs 16 residues. CDR3 nucleotide sequence: TGCGCCAGCAGCTCCGGGACTAGCGGATACACCGGGGAGCTGTTTTTT. Translating it yields CASSSGTSGYTGELFF.

This clonotype ranks as medium-sized. V is TRBV29-1 and J is TRBJ2-6, with TRBD1 matching 8 bases. With V trimmed by 6 bases and J by 2 bases, 3 bases remained unmatched. The germline V gene has CDR1 SQVTM and CDR2 ANQGSEA. This CDR3 comprises 14 residues. The CDR3 nucleotides read TGCAGCGTGGCAGGGGGCACTGGGGCCAACGTCCTGACTTTC. This sequence encodes CSVAGGTGANVLTF.

This clonotype has ten or more counts. The chain links TRBV4-1 to TRBJ2-1; TRBD2 might be the D (5 bases). V was pared by 2 bases and J by 2 bases, with 7 bases between. CDR3 length: 14 amino acids. Germline CDR1 MGHRA, CDR2 YSYEKL. The CDR3 here is CASSQPGTYNEQFF. CDR3 sequence (DNA): TGCGCCAGCAGCCAACCGGGAACCTACAATGAGCAGTTCTTC.

By proportion, this clonotype is medium-sized. The chain carries TRBV5-1 and TRBJ2-5; D ambiguous. The CDR3 has 12 residues. Germline values: CDR1 SGHRS, CDR2 YFSETQ. V dropped 2 bases and J dropped 5 bases, with 7 bases sitting between them. The CDR3 here is CASSFNLETQYF. The CDR3, as DNA: TGCGCCAGCAGCTTCAACCTTGAGACCCAGTACTTC.

This clonotype is judged medium-sized. The chain links TRBV6-5 to TRBJ2-7, with 12 nucleotides matching TRBD2. CDR1 and CDR2 (germline): MNHEY, SVGAGI. This CDR3 region has 18 residues. The V segment lost 0 bases and the J segment 2 bases; nucleotides outside the gene matches: 8. CDR3 DNA: TGTGCCAGCAGTTACTCGGGTCTAGCGGGGGGGCCTACCTACGAGCAGTACTTC. Translated: CASSYSGLAGGPTYEQYF.

The rearrangement joins TRBV18 to TRBJ2-2, with D tentatively TRBD2 (5 bases). The germline gives CDR1 KGHSH, CDR2 LQKENI. V gave up 3 bases and J gave up 3 bases, with 11 bases separating them. CDR3 size: 15 residues. The CDR3 nucleotides are TGTGCCAGCTCACCGTGGGAGCCTTACACCGGGGAGCTGTTTTTT. This gives the protein CASSPWEPYTGELFF.

Sample share makes this clonotype medium-sized. J is TRBJ2-1 and V is TRBV6-5; D is possibly TRBD2 (6 bases). This CDR3 is built from 15 residues. Germline V gene data show CDR1 as MNHEY and CDR2 as SVGAGI. V lost 3 bases and J 4 bases, leaving 13 bases between the germline ends. CDR3 residues: CASSYGRGAYNEQFF. CDR3 coding DNA: TGTGCCAGCAGTTATGGGCGGGGCGCGTACAATGAGCAGTTCTTC.

CDR3 sequence reads: CAISSWDWHETQYF. The CDR3 DNA reads as TGTGCCATCAGTTCTTGGGACTGGCATGAGACCCAGTACTTC. The rearrangement links TRBV10-3 to TRBJ2-5; TRBD2 might be the D (6 bases). The V gene lost 5 bases and the J gene lost 5 bases, with 15 bases spanning the gap. This CDR3 has 14 residues. The germline V gene encodes CDR1 ENHRY and CDR2 SYGVKD.

This clonotype is medium-sized in the sample. J is TRBJ2-7 and V is TRBV6-5, with 10 nucleotides matching TRBD1. CDR1 MNHEY and CDR2 SVGAGI come from the germline V gene. The CDR3 runs to 14 residues. V shed 0 bases and J 5 bases; nucleotides not matched to a gene: 1. The CDR3 region is CASSYSGTGDEQYF. CDR3 in DNA: TGTGCCAGCAGTTACTCGGGGACAGGGGACGAGCAGTACTTC.

This chain links TRBV4-1 with TRBJ2-5, with 9 bases aligning to TRBD2. Losses at the gene ends were 3 bases for V and 2 bases for J; bases not matched to a gene: 13. The V gene's germline CDR1 is MGHRA and CDR2 YSYEKL. This CDR3 contains 18 residues. The CDR3 here is CASSHAKSLAGSQETQYF. The CDR3 DNA is TGCGCCAGCAGCCACGCAAAGAGTCTAGCGGGATCTCAAGAGACCCAGTACTTC.

This clonotype is judged medium-sized. This chain joins TRBV4-1 and TRBJ2-5, with D perhaps matching TRBD1 or TRBD2 (5 bases each). The CDR3 has 13 amino acids. CDR1 is MGHRA and CDR2 is YSYEKL in the germline V gene. V lost 3 bases and J 4 bases, leaving 9 bases between the germline ends. CDR3 DNA sequence: TGCGCCAGCAGCCAGAGGGGAGCAGAGACCCAGTACTTC. Translation gives CASSQRGAETQYF.

This clonotype qualifies as medium-sized. This chain links TRBV4-2 with TRBJ1-5; D remains ambiguous. Trimming cost V 1 base and J 5 bases, with 9 bases left between them. Germline CDR1 and CDR2: LGHNA and YNFKEQ. The CDR3 loop spans 14 amino acids. CDR3 residues: CASSQVGTDQPQHF. The CDR3 DNA reads as TGTGCCAGCAGCCAAGTGGGTACAGATCAGCCCCAGCATTTT.

There are many counts of this clonotype. The rearrangement links TRBV11-2 to TRBJ2-2; possibly TRBD1 or TRBD2 for D (6 bases each). Germline V gene sequence: CDR1 SGHAT, CDR2 FQNNGV. The CDR3 length is 15 residues. V was cut by 5 bases and J by 5 bases, with 15 bases left in between. The CDR3 spells CASSRLTGRTGELFF. Here the CDR3 DNA reads TGTGCCAGCAGCCGGTTAACAGGGAGGACCGGGGAGCTGTTTTTT.

This clonotype occurred many times. The CDR3: CASSRRATTGLPFGTQYF. The CDR3 DNA reads as TGTGCCAGCAGTCGACGAGCGACTACGGGACTCCCGTTTGGGACCCAGTACTTC. The genes are TRBV12-3 or TRBV12-4 and TRBJ2-5; tentative D call: TRBD2 (6 bases). Trimming pared 5 bases from V and 7 bases from J, leaving 29 bases between. The CDR3 totals 18 residues.

Details on this clonotype: Just one base apart from a much larger clone, this may be a read error. This sequence joins TRBV11-1 and TRBJ2-7; D possibly matches TRBD1 or TRBD2 (5 bases each). Germline V lookup: CDR1 SGHAT, CDR2 FQDESV (reference sequence). This CDR3 has 18 residues. The CDR3 loop reads CARSLQVGASGPYDEQYF. The DNA of the CDR3 is TGTGCCCGCAGCTTACAGGTAGGGGCCTCGGGACCCTACGACGAGCAGTACTTC. The full variable domain, its missing parts supplied by reference TRBV11-1 and TRBJ2-7, is EAEVAQSPRYKITEKSQAVAFWCDPISGHATLYWYRQILGQGPELLVQFQDESVVDDSQLPKDRFSAERLKGVDSTLKIQPAELGDSAMYLCARSLQVGASGPYDEQYFGPGTRLTVT.

By share of the sample, this clonotype is medium-sized. The rearrangement uses TRBV11-1 and TRBJ2-5, with 7 bases matching TRBD2. This CDR3 spans 19 amino acids. Germline-derived CDR1 and CDR2 are SGHAT and FQDESV (reference sequence). Trimming cost V 8 bases and J 4 bases; bases outside gene matches: 25. The CDR3 loop reads CASSASGALLSGFGETQYF. CDR3 nucleotides: TGTGCCAGCTCCGCGAGCGGGGCGCTTTTGTCGGGGTTCGGAGAGACCCAGTACTTC.

The J gene is TRBJ2-1, the V gene TRBV2; the D gene is possibly TRBD2 (6 bases). The CDR3 has 18 amino acids. The germline V gene encodes CDR1 SNHLY and CDR2 FYNNEI. Trimming stripped 2 bases from V and 2 bases from J, with 19 bases between. CDR3 amino acids: CASSESLIGSKAYNEQFF. The CDR3 nucleotides are TGTGCCAGCAGTGAAAGTCTTATCGGGAGTAAAGCCTACAATGAGCAGTTCTTC.

This clonotype is judged medium-sized. V usage is TRBV12-3 or TRBV12-4 and J usage is TRBJ2-3; 7 positions agree with TRBD1. With 8 bases clipped from V and 4 bases from J, the junction kept 12 bases outside the gene matches. The CDR3 is 15 residues long. The CDR3 spells CASGLGNRGSDTQYF. In DNA, the CDR3 is TGTGCCAGCGGACTCGGGAACAGGGGATCAGATACGCAGTATTTT.

In this sample, this clonotype turned up many times. This rearrangement joins TRBV6-2 or TRBV6-3 to TRBJ2-7, with a weak D call TRBD2 (6 bases). This CDR3 comprises 16 residues. Trimming removed 4 bases from V and 4 bases from J, with 20 bases in between. Germline CDR1 MNHEY, CDR2 SVGEGT. The chain's CDR3 is CASSFRDFERNYEQYF. As DNA, the CDR3 is TGTGCCAGCAGTTTTCGGGACTTCGAGAGAAATTACGAGCAGTACTTC.

The sample holds many counts of this clonotype. The chain recombines TRBV19 with TRBJ2-7, with 8 bases that match TRBD2. With 5 bases clipped from V and 3 bases from J, the junction kept 9 bases outside the gene matches. The germline V gene encodes CDR1 LNHDA and CDR2 SQIVND (reference sequence). The CDR3 consists of 15 residues. Here the CDR3 DNA reads TGTGCCAGTAGTGGTCAAAGCGGGAGTGTCTACGAGCAGTACTTC. Protein sequence: CASSGQSGSVYEQYF.

This clonotype was recorded a few times. V and J are TRBV7-9 and TRBJ2-1, with 14 nucleotides matching TRBD2. The CDR3 consists of 18 residues. Germline V lookup: CDR1 SEHNR, CDR2 FQNEAQ (reference sequence). V gave up 5 bases and J gave up 3 bases; unmatched junction bases: 9. The CDR3 DNA reads as TGTGCCAGCAGCCCTGGGACTAGCGGGAGCGTCCTCTACAATGAGCAGTTCTTC. It yields the protein CASSPGTSGSVLYNEQFF.

Within the sample, this clonotype is medium-sized (0.01 to 0.1%). The CDR3 DNA reads as TGTGCCAGCAGCTTAATTTCTTCGGGAGTTGGGGAGCTGTTTTTT. Its translation is CASSLISSGVGELFF. The chain joins TRBV7-2 to TRBJ2-2, with D possibly matching TRBD2 (6 bases). V gave up 2 bases and J gave up 8 bases, with 15 bases separating them. Germline V lookup: CDR1 SGHTA, CDR2 FQGNSA. The length of the CDR3 is 15 residues.